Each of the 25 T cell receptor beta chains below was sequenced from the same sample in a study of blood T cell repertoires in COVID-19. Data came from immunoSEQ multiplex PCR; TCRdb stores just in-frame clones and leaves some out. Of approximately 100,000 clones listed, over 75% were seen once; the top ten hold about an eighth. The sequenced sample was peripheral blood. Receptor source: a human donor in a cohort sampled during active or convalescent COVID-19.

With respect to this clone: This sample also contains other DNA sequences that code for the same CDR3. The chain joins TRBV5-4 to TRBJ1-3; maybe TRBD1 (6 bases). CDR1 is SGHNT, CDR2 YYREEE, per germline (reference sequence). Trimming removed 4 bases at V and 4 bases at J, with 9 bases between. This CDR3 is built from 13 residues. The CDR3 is CASSLGQGNTIYF. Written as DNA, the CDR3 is TGTGCCAGCAGCCTGGGACAAGGAAACACCATATATTTT.

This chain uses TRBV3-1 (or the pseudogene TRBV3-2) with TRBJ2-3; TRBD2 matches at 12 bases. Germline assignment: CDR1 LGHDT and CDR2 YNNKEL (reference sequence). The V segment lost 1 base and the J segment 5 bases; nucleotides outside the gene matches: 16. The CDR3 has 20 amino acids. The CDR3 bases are TGTGCCAGCAGCCAAGTAACCGACAGAGCTAGCGGGGGGGCCCTAGATACGCAGTATTTT. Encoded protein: CASSQVTDRASGGALDTQYF.

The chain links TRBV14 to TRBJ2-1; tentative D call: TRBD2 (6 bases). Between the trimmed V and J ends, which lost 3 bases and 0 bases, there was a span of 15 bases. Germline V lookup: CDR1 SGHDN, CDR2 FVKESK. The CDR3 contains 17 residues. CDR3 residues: CASSQGGPKFSYNEQFF. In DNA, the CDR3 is TGTGCCAGCAGCCAGGGGGGACCTAAGTTCTCCTACAATGAGCAGTTCTTC.

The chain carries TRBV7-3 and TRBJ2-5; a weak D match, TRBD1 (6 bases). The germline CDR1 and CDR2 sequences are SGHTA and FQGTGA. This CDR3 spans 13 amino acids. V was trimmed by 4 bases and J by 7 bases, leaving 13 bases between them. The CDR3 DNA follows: TGTGCCAGCAGCTACCACAGGGAAGCGACCCAGTACTTC. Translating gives CASSYHREATQYF.

DNA for the CDR3: TGCGCCAGCAGCTTGGTTGGGACAGGGGTCATGAACACTGAAGCTTTCTTT. This translates into CASSLVGTGVMNTEAFF. The V gene is TRBV5-1, the J gene TRBJ1-1; TRBD1 aligns across 10 bases. Unmatched junction bases numbered 5, after V lost 0 bases and J lost 0 bases. The CDR3 totals 17 residues. CDR1 and CDR2 (germline): SGHRS, YFSETQ.

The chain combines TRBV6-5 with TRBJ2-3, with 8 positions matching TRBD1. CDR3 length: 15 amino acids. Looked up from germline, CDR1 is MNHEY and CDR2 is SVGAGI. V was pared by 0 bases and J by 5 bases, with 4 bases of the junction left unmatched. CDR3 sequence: CASSYSMDRVDTQYF. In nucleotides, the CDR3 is TGTGCCAGCAGTTACTCGATGGACAGGGTAGATACGCAGTATTTT.

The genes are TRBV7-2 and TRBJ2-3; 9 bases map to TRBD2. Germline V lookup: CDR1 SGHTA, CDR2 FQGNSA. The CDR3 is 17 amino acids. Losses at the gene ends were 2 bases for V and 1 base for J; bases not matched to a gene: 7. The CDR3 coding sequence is TGTGCCAGCAGCTTAAGGGGAGCGGGGGGACGCACAGATACGCAGTATTTT. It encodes CASSLRGAGGRTDTQYF.

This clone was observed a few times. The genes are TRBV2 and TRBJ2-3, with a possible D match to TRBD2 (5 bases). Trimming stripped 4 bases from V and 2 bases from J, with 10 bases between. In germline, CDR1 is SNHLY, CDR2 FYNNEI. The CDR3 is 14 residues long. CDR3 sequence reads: CASSAGLTTDTQYF. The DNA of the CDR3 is TGTGCCAGCAGTGCTGGACTTACCACAGATACGCAGTATTTT.

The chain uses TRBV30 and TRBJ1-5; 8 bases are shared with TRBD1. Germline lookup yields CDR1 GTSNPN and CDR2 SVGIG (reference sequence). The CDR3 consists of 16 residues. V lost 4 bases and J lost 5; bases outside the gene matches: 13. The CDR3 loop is CAWKPGTGRGDQPQHF. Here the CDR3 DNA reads TGTGCCTGGAAACCCGGGACAGGTCGGGGTGATCAGCCCCAGCATTTT.

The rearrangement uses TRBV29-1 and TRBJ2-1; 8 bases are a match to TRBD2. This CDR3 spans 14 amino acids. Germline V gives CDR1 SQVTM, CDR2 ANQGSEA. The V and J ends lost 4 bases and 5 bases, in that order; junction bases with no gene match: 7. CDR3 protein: CSVARSSGHNEQFF. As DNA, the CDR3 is TGCAGCGTTGCTAGGTCTAGCGGGCACAATGAGCAGTTCTTC.

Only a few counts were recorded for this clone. CDR3 loop: CASSLIGTGHGNTIYF. For the CDR3, the DNA is TGTGCCAGCAGCCTGATCGGTACAGGGCACGGAAACACCATATATTTT. V usage is TRBV11-2 and J usage is TRBJ1-3, with a possible D match to TRBD1 (6 bases). The CDR3 has 16 residues. V was trimmed by 5 bases and J by 4 bases, leaving 18 bases between them. Germline V lookup: CDR1 SGHAT, CDR2 FQNNGV.

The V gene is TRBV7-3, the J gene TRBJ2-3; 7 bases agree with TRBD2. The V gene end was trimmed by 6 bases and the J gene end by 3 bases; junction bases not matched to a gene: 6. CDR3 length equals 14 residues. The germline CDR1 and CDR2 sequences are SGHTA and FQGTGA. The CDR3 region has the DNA TGTGCCAGCAGTTTAGCGGGTTGGACAGATACGCAGTATTTT. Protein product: CASSLAGWTDTQYF.

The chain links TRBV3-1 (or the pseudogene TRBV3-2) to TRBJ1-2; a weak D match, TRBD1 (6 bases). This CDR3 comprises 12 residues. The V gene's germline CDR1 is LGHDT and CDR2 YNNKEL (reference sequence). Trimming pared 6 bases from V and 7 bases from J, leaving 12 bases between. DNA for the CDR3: TGTGCCAGCAGGTCAGGGGTCTCTGGCTACACCTTC. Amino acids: CASRSGVSGYTF.

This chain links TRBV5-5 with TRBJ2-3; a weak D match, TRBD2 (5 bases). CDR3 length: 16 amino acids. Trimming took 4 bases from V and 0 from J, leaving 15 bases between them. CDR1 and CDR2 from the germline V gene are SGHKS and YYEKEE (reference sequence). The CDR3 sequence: CASSPRTSSSTDTQYF. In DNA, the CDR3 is TGTGCCAGCAGCCCCCGGACTTCCTCTAGCACAGATACGCAGTATTTT.

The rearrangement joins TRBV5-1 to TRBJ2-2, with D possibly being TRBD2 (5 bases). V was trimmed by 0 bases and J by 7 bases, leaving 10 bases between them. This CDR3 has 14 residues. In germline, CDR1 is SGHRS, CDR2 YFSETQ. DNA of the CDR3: TGCGCCAGCAGCTTGGACACTAGTGTCGGGGAGCTGTTTTTT. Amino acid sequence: CASSLDTSVGELFF.

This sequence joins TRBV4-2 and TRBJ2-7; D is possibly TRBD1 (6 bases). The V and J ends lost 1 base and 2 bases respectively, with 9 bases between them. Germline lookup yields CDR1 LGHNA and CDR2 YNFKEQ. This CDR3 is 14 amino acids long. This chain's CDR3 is CASSQAGAAYEQYF. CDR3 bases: TGTGCCAGCAGCCAAGCAGGGGCCGCCTACGAGCAGTACTTC.

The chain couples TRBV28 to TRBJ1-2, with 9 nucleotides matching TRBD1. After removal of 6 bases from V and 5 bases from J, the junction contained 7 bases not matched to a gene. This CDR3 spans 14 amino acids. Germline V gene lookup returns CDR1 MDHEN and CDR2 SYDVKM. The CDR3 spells CASRMTGGIYGYTF. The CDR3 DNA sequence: TGTGCCAGCAGGATGACAGGGGGTATTTATGGCTACACCTTC.

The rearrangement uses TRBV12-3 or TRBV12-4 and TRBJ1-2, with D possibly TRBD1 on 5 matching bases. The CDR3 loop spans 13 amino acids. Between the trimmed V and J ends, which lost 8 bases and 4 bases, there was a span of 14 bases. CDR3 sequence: CASGQGESYGYTF. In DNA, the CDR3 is TGTGCCAGCGGACAAGGGGAAAGCTATGGCTACACCTTC.

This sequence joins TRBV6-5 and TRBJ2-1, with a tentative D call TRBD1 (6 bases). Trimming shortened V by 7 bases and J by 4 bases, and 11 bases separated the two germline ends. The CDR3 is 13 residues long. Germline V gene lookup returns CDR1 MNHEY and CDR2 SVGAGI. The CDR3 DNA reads TGTGCCAGCACCAGGGGCGCTTACAATGAGCAGTTCTTC. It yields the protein CASTRGAYNEQFF.

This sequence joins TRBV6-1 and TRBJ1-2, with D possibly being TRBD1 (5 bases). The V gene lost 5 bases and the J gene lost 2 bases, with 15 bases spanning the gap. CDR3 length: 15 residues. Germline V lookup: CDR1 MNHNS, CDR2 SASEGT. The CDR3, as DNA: TGTGCCAGCAGTACCCACGACAGATCCAACTATGGCTACACCTTC. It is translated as CASSTHDRSNYGYTF.

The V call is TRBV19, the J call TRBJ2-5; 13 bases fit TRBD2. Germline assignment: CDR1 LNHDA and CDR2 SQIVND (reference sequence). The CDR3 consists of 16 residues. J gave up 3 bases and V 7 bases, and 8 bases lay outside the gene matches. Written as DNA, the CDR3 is TGTGCCAGTACGGGGACTAGCGGGGCAGAGAAAGAGACCCAGTACTTC. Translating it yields CASTGTSGAEKETQYF.

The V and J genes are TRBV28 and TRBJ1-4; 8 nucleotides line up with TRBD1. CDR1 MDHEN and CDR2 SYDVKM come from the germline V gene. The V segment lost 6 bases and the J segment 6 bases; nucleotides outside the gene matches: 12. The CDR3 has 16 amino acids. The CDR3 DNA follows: TGTGCCAGCAGCCTCCAGGACAGGGTTGAACATGAAAAACTGTTTTTT. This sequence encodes CASSLQDRVEHEKLFF.

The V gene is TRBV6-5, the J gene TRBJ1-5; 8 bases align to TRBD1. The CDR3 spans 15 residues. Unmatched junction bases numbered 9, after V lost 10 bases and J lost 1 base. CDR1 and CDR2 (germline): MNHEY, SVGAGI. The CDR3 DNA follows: TGTGCCACACACGACAGGGGTTGGAGCAATCAGCCCCAGCATTTT. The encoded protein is CATHDRGWSNQPQHF.

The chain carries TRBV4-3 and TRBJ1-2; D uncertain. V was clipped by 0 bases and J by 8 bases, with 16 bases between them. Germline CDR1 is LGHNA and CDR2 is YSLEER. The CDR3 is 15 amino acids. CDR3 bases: TGCGCCAGCAGCCAAGAAAAACCTACCGGGAGAGGCTACACCTTC. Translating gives CASSQEKPTGRGYTF.

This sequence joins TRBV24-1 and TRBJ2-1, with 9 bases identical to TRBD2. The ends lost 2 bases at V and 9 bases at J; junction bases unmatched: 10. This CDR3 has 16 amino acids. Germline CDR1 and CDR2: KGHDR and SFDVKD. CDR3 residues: CATSDSGLARSGEQFF. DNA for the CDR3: TGTGCCACCAGTGATTCCGGACTAGCGAGGTCAGGTGAGCAGTTCTTC.